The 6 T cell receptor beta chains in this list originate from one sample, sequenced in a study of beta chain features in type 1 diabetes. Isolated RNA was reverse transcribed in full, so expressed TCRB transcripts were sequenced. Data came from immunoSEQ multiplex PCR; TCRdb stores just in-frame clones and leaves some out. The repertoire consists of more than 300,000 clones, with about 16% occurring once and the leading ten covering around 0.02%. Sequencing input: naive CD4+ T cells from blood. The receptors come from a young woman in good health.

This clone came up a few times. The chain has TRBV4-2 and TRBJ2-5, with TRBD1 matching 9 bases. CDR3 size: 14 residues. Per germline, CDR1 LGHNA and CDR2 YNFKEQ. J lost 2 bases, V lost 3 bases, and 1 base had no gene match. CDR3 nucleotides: TGTGCCAGCAGCCAGACAGGGGGACAAGAGACCCAGTACTTC. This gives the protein CASSQTGGQETQYF.

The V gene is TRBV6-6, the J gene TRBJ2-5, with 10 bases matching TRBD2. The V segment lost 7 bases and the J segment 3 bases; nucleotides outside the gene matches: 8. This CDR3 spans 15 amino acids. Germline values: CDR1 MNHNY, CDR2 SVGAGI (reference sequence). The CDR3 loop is CASKREGRGEETQYF. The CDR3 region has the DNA TGTGCCAGCAAGCGGGAGGGCCGGGGAGAAGAGACCCAGTACTTC.

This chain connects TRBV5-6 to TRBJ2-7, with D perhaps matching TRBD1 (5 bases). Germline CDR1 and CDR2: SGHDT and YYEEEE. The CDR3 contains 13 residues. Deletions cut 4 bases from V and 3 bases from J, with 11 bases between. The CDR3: CASSLITGYEQYF. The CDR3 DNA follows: TGTGCCAGCAGCCTTATTACAGGCTACGAGCAGTACTTC.

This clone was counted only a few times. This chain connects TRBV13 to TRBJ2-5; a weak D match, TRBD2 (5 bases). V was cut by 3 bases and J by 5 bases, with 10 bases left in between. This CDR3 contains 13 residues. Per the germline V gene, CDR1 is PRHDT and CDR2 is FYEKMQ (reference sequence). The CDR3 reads CASSLSGEETQYF. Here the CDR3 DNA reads TGTGCCAGCAGCTTGTCCGGGGAGGAGACCCAGTACTTC.

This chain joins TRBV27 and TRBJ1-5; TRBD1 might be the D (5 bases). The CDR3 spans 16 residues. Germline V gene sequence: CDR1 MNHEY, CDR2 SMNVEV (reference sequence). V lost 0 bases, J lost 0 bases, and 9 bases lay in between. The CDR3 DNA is TGTGCCAGCAGTTTATCCCCAGGGTTTAGCAATCAGCCCCAGCATTTT. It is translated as CASSLSPGFSNQPQHF.

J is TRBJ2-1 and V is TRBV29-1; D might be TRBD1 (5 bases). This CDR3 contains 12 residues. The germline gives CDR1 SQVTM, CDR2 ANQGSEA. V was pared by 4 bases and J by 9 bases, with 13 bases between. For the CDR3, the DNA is TGCAGCGTTGCTGCAGGGATCGGTGAGCAGTTCTTC. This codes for CSVAAGIGEQFF.